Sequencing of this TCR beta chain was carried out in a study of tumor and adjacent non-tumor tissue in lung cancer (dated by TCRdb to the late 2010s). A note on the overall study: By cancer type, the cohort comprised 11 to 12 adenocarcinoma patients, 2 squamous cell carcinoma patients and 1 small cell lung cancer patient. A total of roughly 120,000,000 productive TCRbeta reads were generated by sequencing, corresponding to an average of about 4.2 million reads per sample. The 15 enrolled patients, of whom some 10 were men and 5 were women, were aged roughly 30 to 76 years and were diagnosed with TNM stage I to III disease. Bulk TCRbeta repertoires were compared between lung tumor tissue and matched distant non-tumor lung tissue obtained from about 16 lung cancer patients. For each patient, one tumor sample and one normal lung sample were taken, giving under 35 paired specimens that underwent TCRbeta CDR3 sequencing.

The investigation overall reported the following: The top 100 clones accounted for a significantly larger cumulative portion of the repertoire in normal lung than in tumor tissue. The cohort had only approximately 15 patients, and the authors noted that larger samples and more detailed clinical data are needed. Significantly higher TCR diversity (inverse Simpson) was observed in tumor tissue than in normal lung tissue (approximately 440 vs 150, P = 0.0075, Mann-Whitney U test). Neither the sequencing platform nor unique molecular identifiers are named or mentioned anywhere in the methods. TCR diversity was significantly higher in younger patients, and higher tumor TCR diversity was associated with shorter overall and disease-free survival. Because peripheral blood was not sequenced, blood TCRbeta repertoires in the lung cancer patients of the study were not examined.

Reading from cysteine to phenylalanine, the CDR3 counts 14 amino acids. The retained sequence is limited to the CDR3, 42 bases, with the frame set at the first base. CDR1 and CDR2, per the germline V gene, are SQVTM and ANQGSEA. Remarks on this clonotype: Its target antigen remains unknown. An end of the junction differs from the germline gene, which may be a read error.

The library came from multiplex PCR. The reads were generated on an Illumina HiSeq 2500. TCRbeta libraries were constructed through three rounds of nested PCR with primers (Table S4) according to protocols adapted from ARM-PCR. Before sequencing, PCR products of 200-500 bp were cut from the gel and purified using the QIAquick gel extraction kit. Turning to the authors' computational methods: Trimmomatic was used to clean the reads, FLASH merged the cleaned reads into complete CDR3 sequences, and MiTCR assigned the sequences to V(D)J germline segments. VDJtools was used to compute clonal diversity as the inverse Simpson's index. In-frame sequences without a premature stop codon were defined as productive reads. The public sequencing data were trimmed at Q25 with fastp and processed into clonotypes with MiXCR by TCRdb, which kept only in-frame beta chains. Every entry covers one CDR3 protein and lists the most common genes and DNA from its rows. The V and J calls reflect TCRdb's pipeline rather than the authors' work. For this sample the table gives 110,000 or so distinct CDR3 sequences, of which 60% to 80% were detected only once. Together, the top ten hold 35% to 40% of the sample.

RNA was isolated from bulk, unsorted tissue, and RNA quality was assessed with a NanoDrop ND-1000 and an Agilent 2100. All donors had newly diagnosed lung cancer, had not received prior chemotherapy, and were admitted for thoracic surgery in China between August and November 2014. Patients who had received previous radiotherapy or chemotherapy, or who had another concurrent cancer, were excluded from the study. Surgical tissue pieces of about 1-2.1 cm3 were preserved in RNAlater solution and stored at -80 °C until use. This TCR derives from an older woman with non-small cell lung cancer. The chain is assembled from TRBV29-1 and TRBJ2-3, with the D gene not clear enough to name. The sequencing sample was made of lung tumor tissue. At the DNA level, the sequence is TGCAGCGTTGTAGGGCTGGATGGCACAGATATGCAGTATTTT. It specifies CSVVGLDGTDMQYF.